The 11 T cell receptor beta chains presented below share a single source sample, sequenced in a study of beta chain features in type 1 diabetes (dated by TCRdb to 2016 to 2019). Overall study outcomes, separate from this receptor: In all four CD4+ subsets, TCRB CDR3 length was moderately but significantly shorter in type 1 diabetes patients.

The library was prepared using the immunoSEQ multiplex PCR assay. The entire isolated RNA was reverse transcribed using the High Capacity cDNA Reverse Transcription Kit, and thus expressed TCRB transcripts were sequenced. TCRdb stores this immuneACCESS table with in-frame sequences only. Part of the clones is absent; in the studies checked, under half of the shortfall reflects unresolved V genes, and no reason is known for the rest. Recorded for this sample are 640,000 or so clones; about an eighth of them occurred a single time. In total, the top ten clones hold less than 0.025% of the sample. These TCRs' antigens remain unknown. Sequencing input: naive CD4+ T cells from blood. The label giving this sample's cell subset or site can be read as: true naive CD4+ T cells. These receptors all come from a man younger than 35 with type 1 diabetes.

The chain recombines TRBV5-4 with TRBJ2-3; 10 bases fit TRBD2. Germline loops: CDR1 SGHNT, CDR2 YYREEE (reference sequence). With 4 bases clipped from V and 0 bases from J, the junction kept 2 bases outside the gene matches. This CDR3 has 15 residues. The DNA for the CDR3 is TGTGCCAGCAGCCCGACTAGCGGGAGCACAGATACGCAGTATTTT. Translation: CASSPTSGSTDTQYF.

About this clone itself: One junction end does not reproduce the germline sequence, and a read error may be involved. V usage is TRBV12-5 and J usage is TRBJ2-3; 11 nucleotides align to TRBD2. The CDR3 length is 12 residues. Germline values: CDR1 LGHNT, CDR2 FRNRAP. The chain's CDR3 is CASGLVGTSGSF. The CDR3 DNA reads as TGTGCTAGTGGTTTGGTTGGGACTAGCGGCAGTTTT.

The chain is built from TRBV9 and TRBJ1-5; no clear D gene. This CDR3 contains 14 residues. The V end lost 3 bases, the J end lost 6 bases, and 13 bases lay between the germline ends. The germline V gene has CDR1 SGDLS and CDR2 YYNGEE. This CDR3 is CASSEGGSGQPQHF. The CDR3 coding sequence is TGTGCCAGCAGCGAGGGAGGGTCCGGTCAGCCCCAGCATTTT.

The J gene is TRBJ2-3, the V gene TRBV7-2; D is perhaps TRBD2 (6 bases). CDR3 length equals 16 residues. The germline V gene has CDR1 SGHTA and CDR2 FQGNSA. Between the trimmed V and J ends, which lost 2 bases and 2 bases, there was a span of 14 bases. In DNA, the CDR3 is TGTGCCAGCAGCTTACGGGTAGGGGAGGACACAGATACGCAGTATTTT. Translation: CASSLRVGEDTDTQYF.

The rearrangement uses TRBV10-3 and TRBJ1-2; D is ambiguous. Germline CDR1 reads ENHRY; CDR2 reads SYGVKD. The CDR3 spans 13 residues. V was pared by 3 bases and J by 4 bases, with 9 bases between. This CDR3 reads CAISESSGYGYTF. The CDR3 DNA sequence: TGTGCCATCAGTGAAAGTAGCGGCTATGGCTACACCTTC.

This clone was seen more than once but under ten times. At the DNA level, this CDR3 is encoded by other sequences in the same sample as well. V gene TRBV30 combines with J gene TRBJ1-1; D gene uncertain. Germline assignment: CDR1 GTSNPN and CDR2 SVGIG (reference sequence). This CDR3 spans 13 amino acids. Trimming cost V 0 bases and J 1 base, with 6 bases left between them. CDR3 DNA sequence: TGTGCCTGGAGTGTTTCAGAGAACACTGAAGCTTTCTTT. Translation: CAWSVSENTEAFF.

This clone was seen a few times. This chain joins TRBV9 and TRBJ2-3, with TRBD2 identical over 10 bases. CDR1 is SGDLS and CDR2 is YYNGEE in the germline V gene. The CDR3 contains 15 residues. V trimming: 0 bases; J trimming: 7 bases; junction bases outside the gene matches: 5. Here the CDR3 reads CASSVAAGGQNTQYF. The CDR3, as DNA: TGTGCCAGCAGCGTAGCAGCGGGGGGGCAAAATACGCAGTATTTT.

The J gene is TRBJ2-7, the V gene TRBV28; the match to TRBD1 covers 10 bases. V lost 6 bases, J lost 3 bases, and 5 bases stayed unmatched. The CDR3 loop spans 14 amino acids. Germline CDR1 is MDHEN and CDR2 is SYDVKM. The CDR3 loop reads CASSPGQGFYEQYF. For the CDR3, the DNA is TGTGCCAGCAGCCCGGGACAGGGGTTCTACGAGCAGTACTTC.

This rearrangement joins TRBV9 to TRBJ1-6; D is perhaps TRBD1 (6 bases). The CDR3 runs 14 residues. Germline V CDR1 and CDR2: SGDLS, YYNGEE. V was shortened by 3 bases and J by 7 bases, with 11 bases between the two germline ends. CDR3 sequence reads: CASSAQGLNSPLHF. As DNA, the CDR3 is TGTGCCAGCAGCGCACAGGGCCTAAATTCACCCCTCCACTTT. Filled out from reference TRBV9 and TRBJ1-6, the complete variable domain reads DSGVTQTPKHLITATGQRVTLRCSPRSGDLSVYWYQQSLDQGLQFLIQYYNGEERAKGNILERFSAQQFPDLHSELNLSSLELGDSALYFCASSAQGLNSPLHFGNGTRLTVT.

The chain couples TRBV5-1 to TRBJ2-1; D not certain. V lost 5 bases and J 7 bases, leaving 13 bases between the germline ends. Per germline, CDR1 SGHRS and CDR2 YFSETQ. This CDR3 has 13 amino acids. CDR3 nucleotides: TGCGCCAGCAGTCTAACGGTCGCAAATGAGCAGTTCTTC. It is translated as CASSLTVANEQFF.

The chain employs TRBV19 and TRBJ1-5; 9 nucleotides align to TRBD1. The germline CDR1 and CDR2 sequences are LNHDA and SQIVND (reference sequence). The CDR3 totals 14 residues. V shed 9 bases, J shed 3 bases, and the junction held 6 bases outside the gene matches. CDR3 sequence reads: CASRGQGTNQPQHF. The CDR3 bases are TGTGCCAGCCGAGGACAGGGGACCAATCAGCCCCAGCATTTT.